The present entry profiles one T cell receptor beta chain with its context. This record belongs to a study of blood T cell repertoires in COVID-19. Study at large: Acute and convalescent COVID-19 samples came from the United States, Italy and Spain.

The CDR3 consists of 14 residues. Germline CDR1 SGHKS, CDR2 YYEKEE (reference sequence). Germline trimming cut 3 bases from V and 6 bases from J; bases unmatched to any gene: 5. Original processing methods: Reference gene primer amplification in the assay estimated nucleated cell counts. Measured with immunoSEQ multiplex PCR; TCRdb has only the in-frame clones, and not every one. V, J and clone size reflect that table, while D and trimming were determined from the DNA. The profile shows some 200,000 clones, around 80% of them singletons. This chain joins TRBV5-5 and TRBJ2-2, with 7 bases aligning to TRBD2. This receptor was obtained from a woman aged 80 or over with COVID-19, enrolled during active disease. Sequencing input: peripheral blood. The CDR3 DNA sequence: TGTGCCAGCAGCTGGGAGGGCTGGGCCGGGGAGCTGTTTTTT. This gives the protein CASSWEGWAGELFF.